The 29 T cell receptor beta chains reported below all come from one sample, sequenced in a study of shared T cell receptors in the human thymus (dated by TCRdb to the early 2020s). The receptor library was made with the immunoSEQ multiplex PCR assay. This is the immuneACCESS table as TCRdb keeps it, with only in-frame sequences that have V and J called. A part of the clones is gone; compared with another copy, unresolved V genes explain less than half, and the rest is unexplained. This sample comprises approximately 400,000 clones, more than 85% of them detected only once. In total, the top ten clones hold roughly 0.02% of the sample. The sequencing input was thymocytes. Receptor source: a human donor.

This clone was counted only a few times. The chain's CDR3 is CASMPGVKGNQPQHF. CDR3 nucleotide sequence: TGTGCCAGCATGCCGGGAGTAAAGGGCAATCAGCCCCAGCATTTT. The chain employs TRBV6-1 and TRBJ1-5; D is ambiguous. This CDR3 region has 15 residues. The germline V gene encodes CDR1 MNHNS and CDR2 SASEGT. The germline V and J ends were trimmed by 7 bases and 2 bases, with 15 bases remaining between them.

CDR3 residues: CASFPRTSNKAFF. The DNA for the CDR3 is TGTGCCAGCTTCCCCAGGACATCGAACAAAGCTTTCTTT. The chain is built from TRBV27 and TRBJ1-1; maybe TRBD1 (5 bases). This CDR3 region has 13 residues. Trimming pared 8 bases from V and 9 bases from J, leaving 19 bases between. Germline loops: CDR1 MNHEY, CDR2 SMNVEV (reference sequence).

The chain is built from TRBV28 and TRBJ2-3; D perhaps matches TRBD2 (6 bases). Germline CDR1 and CDR2: MDHEN and SYDVKM. The length of the CDR3 is 23 residues. V lost 3 bases and J 5 bases, leaving 39 bases between the germline ends. The CDR3 DNA reads TGTGCCAGCAGTTTTCCCGCCGATTCTTCCGGGACTCGGGACCCAACTTCGGTAGATACGCAGTATTTT. Translation gives CASSFPADSSGTRDPTSVDTQYF.

The chain is built from TRBV5-5 and TRBJ1-2, with D perhaps TRBD1 (5 bases). CDR3 length: 16 residues. CDR1 and CDR2 from the germline V gene are SGHKS and YYEKEE (reference sequence). V lost 0 bases to trimming and J lost 2 bases, with 14 bases between them. CDR3 sequence: CASSLAGQGRNYGYTF. As DNA, the CDR3 is TGTGCCAGCAGCTTGGCCGGGCAGGGCAGGAACTATGGCTACACCTTC.

The J gene is TRBJ2-3, the V gene TRBV4-2, with a possible D match to TRBD2 (6 bases). V was cut by 9 bases and J by 6 bases, with 13 bases left in between. This CDR3 has 12 residues. Germline CDR1 is LGHNA and CDR2 is YNFKEQ. For the CDR3, the DNA is TGTGCCAGTCTGGGACTTTCGGATACGCAGTATTTT. Its translation is CASLGLSDTQYF.

V and J are TRBV4-3 and TRBJ2-7; the match to TRBD2 covers 8 bases. Per germline, CDR1 LGHNA and CDR2 YSLEER. This CDR3 has 20 residues. V dropped 0 bases and J dropped 3; count of bases not matched to a gene: 19. CDR3 sequence reads: CASSQDRPQVKGGRHYEQYF. In nucleotides, the CDR3 is TGCGCCAGCAGCCAAGATCGTCCACAGGTGAAGGGCGGGAGGCACTACGAGCAGTACTTC.

The chain recombines TRBV10-2 with TRBJ2-7; 16 bases are shared with TRBD2. V gave up 6 bases and J gave up 6 bases; unmatched junction bases: 11. This CDR3 contains 17 residues. The germline V gene encodes CDR1 WSHSY and CDR2 SAAADI. DNA of the CDR3: TGCGCCAGCAGAGGCACGGGACTAGCGGGAGGGCTTGGCGAGCAGTACTTC. It specifies CASRGTGLAGGLGEQYF.

This chain joins TRBV20-1 and TRBJ2-1; maybe TRBD1 (5 bases). Trimming stripped 5 bases from V and 5 bases from J, with 7 bases between. This CDR3 has 11 amino acids. The germline gives CDR1 DFQATT, CDR2 SNEGSKA (reference sequence). The CDR3 is CSAGANNEQFF. CDR3 nucleotides: TGCAGTGCTGGGGCCAACAATGAGCAGTTCTTC.

CDR3 DNA: TGTGCCAGTGGGAACAGGGGTCAGCCCCAGCATTTT. Protein sequence: CASGNRGQPQHF. The chain couples TRBV28 to TRBJ1-5, with 7 bases aligning to TRBD1. The trim removed 9 bases at V and 6 bases at J, leaving 5 bases unmatched. CDR3 length: 12 amino acids. The V gene's germline CDR1 is MDHEN and CDR2 SYDVKM.

The V and J genes are TRBV28 and TRBJ2-1; unclear D gene. Germline V gives CDR1 MDHEN, CDR2 SYDVKM. The CDR3 runs 15 residues. V dropped 3 bases and J dropped 8 bases, with 17 bases sitting between them. This chain's CDR3 is CASSFQAPGRDEQFF. CDR3 bases: TGTGCCAGCAGTTTTCAGGCGCCCGGACGCGATGAGCAGTTCTTC.

The chain couples TRBV19 to TRBJ1-5; no clear D. V was shortened by 1 base and J by 9 bases, with 7 bases between the two germline ends. Per the germline V gene, CDR1 is LNHDA and CDR2 is SQIVND (reference sequence). The CDR3 has 12 amino acids. CDR3 in DNA: TGTGCCAGTAGTATAGTTGGACGGCCCCAGCATTTT. It yields the protein CASSIVGRPQHF.

The genes are TRBV14 and TRBJ2-1, with D possibly TRBD2 on 10 matching bases. The CDR3 has 23 residues. The ends were cut back, 3 bases at V and 1 base at J, with 34 bases in the middle. From germline, CDR1 is SGHDN and CDR2 FVKESK. The CDR3 spells CASSHRRIRDRDTSGISYNEQFF. In nucleotides, the CDR3 is TGTGCCAGCAGCCATCGACGGATCCGGGACAGGGACACTAGCGGGATTTCCTACAATGAGCAGTTCTTC.

The chain links TRBV19 to TRBJ2-7, with TRBD2 matching 14 bases. The CDR3 runs to 14 residues. The junction had 0 bases not matched to a gene; V was cut back by 8 bases and J by 0 bases. Germline V gene lookup returns CDR1 LNHDA and CDR2 SQIVND (reference sequence). As DNA, the CDR3 is TGTGCCAGTGGGACTAGCGGGAGCTCCTACGAGCAGTACTTC. It yields the protein CASGTSGSSYEQYF.

The CDR3 bases are TGTGCCAGCAGTGATCCCCGAGGGGGAGAGACCCAGTACTTC. It specifies CASSDPRGGETQYF. The rearrangement uses TRBV6-1 and TRBJ2-5; possibly TRBD1 for D (6 bases). This CDR3 comprises 14 residues. Trimming stripped 3 bases from V and 4 bases from J, with 12 bases between. In germline, CDR1 is MNHNS, CDR2 SASEGT.

This clone was recorded only once. This chain joins TRBV29-1 and TRBJ2-7; D remains unclear. Germline values: CDR1 SQVTM, CDR2 ANQGSEA. The CDR3 is 13 residues long. The V end lost 4 bases, the J end lost 4 bases, and 14 bases lay between the germline ends. Here the CDR3 DNA reads TGCAGCGTTGGTGGTTTAGGTTCTTACGAGCAGTACTTC. Translated, it gives CSVGGLGSYEQYF.

The V gene is TRBV7-3, the J gene TRBJ2-3, with D perhaps TRBD1 or TRBD2 (5 bases each). The ends were cut back, 4 bases at V and 6 bases at J, with 14 bases in the middle. Germline CDR1 reads SGHTA; CDR2 reads FQGTGA. The CDR3 spans 14 residues. DNA for the CDR3: TGTGCCAGCAGCTCGGGACCGTCCTGGGATACGCAGTATTTT. Its protein product is CASSSGPSWDTQYF. The full variable domain, its missing parts supplied by reference TRBV7-3 and TRBJ2-3, is GAGVSQTPSNKVTEKGKYVELRCDPISGHTALYWYRQSLGQGPEFLIYFQGTGAADDSGLPNDRFFAVRPEGSVSTLKIQRTERGDSAVYLCASSSGPSWDTQYFGPGTRLTVL.

The chain recombines TRBV15 with TRBJ1-1; weak D call: TRBD1 (5 bases). With 5 bases removed from V and 6 bases from J, the gap between germline ends came to 19 bases. The CDR3 extends over 15 amino acids. Germline V gives CDR1 LNHNV, CDR2 YYDKDF (reference sequence). The CDR3 reads CATSPPIGTTPEAFF. Here the CDR3 DNA reads TGTGCCACCAGCCCTCCTATAGGGACCACTCCTGAAGCTTTCTTT.

The chain links TRBV18 to TRBJ1-3; 8 bases are shared with TRBD1. Germline CDR1 reads KGHSH; CDR2 reads LQKENI. The CDR3 runs to 17 residues. Unmatched junction bases numbered 11, after V lost 3 bases and J lost 4 bases. The CDR3 sequence: CASSPGGTGGPGNTIYF. As DNA, the CDR3 is TGTGCCAGCTCACCGGGGGGCACAGGGGGACCGGGAAACACCATATATTTT.

The V call is TRBV28, the J call TRBJ2-7; no clear D gene. With 11 bases removed from V and 4 bases from J, the gap between germline ends came to 18 bases. CDR1 MDHEN and CDR2 SYDVKM come from the germline V gene. CDR3 length: 13 residues. The CDR3 is CAHSALQPYEQYF. The CDR3 nucleotides read TGTGCCCATTCAGCCTTACAACCGTACGAGCAGTACTTC. The entire variable domain, with the rest obtained from reference TRBV28 and TRBJ2-7, is as follows: DVKVTQSSRYLVKRTGEKVFLECVQDMDHENMFWYRQDPGLGLRLIYFSYDVKMKEKGDIPEGYSVSREKKERFSLILESASTNQTSMYLCAHSALQPYEQYFGPGTRLTVT.

The rearrangement links TRBV7-9 to TRBJ2-3, with D maybe TRBD2 (6 bases). V was pared by 6 bases and J by 1 base, with 17 bases between. Germline values: CDR1 SEHNR, CDR2 FQNEAQ (reference sequence). This CDR3 has 16 amino acids. The CDR3 is CASSLKGTPGTDTQYF. The CDR3 bases are TGTGCCAGCAGTCTTAAGGGGACTCCCGGCACAGATACGCAGTATTTT.

J is TRBJ1-5 and V is TRBV6-5, with D unresolved. In germline, CDR1 is MNHEY, CDR2 SVGAGI. Trimming stripped 5 bases from V and 0 bases from J, with 11 bases between. The CDR3 sequence is 15 residues long. The CDR3 sequence: CASSGEPYSNQPQHF. The CDR3 coding sequence is TGTGCCAGCAGTGGGGAGCCGTATAGCAATCAGCCCCAGCATTTT.

The chain has TRBV4-3 and TRBJ2-7; no clear D gene. The germline CDR1 and CDR2 sequences are LGHNA and YSLEER. Trimming took off 5 bases at V and 4 bases at J, with 12 bases between the two ends. The CDR3 consists of 13 residues. The CDR3 nucleotides read TGCGCCAGCAGCTTATCTACAAGTTACGAGCAGTACTTC. Its translation is CASSLSTSYEQYF.

The chain joins TRBV5-1 to TRBJ2-7, with D perhaps being TRBD1 or TRBD2 (5 bases each). V shed 4 bases and J shed 2 bases, with 16 bases lying between them. The V gene's germline CDR1 is SGHRS and CDR2 YFSETQ. The CDR3 length is 15 residues. CDR3 sequence: CASSPDRLGAYEQYF. Here the CDR3 DNA reads TGCGCCAGCAGCCCGGACCGACTGGGGGCCTACGAGCAGTACTTC.

The rearrangement uses TRBV5-4 and TRBJ2-6, with a tentative D call TRBD1 (5 bases). V was shortened by 5 bases and J by 3 bases, with 9 bases between the two germline ends. The CDR3 loop spans 14 amino acids. Germline loops: CDR1 SGHNT, CDR2 YYREEE (reference sequence). CDR3 in amino acids: CASSRGDGANVLTF. The CDR3 DNA follows: TGTGCCAGCAGTAGGGGTGATGGGGCCAACGTCCTGACTTTC.

The rearrangement joins TRBV28 to TRBJ2-7; 8 positions agree with TRBD2. The V segment lost 3 bases and the J segment 7 bases; nucleotides outside the gene matches: 11. Germline values: CDR1 MDHEN, CDR2 SYDVKM. This CDR3 has 15 amino acids. The CDR3: CASSLGTSHPREQYF. CDR3 DNA: TGTGCCAGCAGTTTGGGGACTAGTCACCCAAGGGAGCAGTACTTC.

This chain joins TRBV15 and TRBJ2-5; TRBD2 matches at 7 bases. The length of the CDR3 is 12 residues. V dropped 8 bases and J dropped 4; count of bases not matched to a gene: 4. Per the germline V gene, CDR1 is LNHNV and CDR2 is YYDKDF (reference sequence). Written as DNA, the CDR3 is TGTGCCACCTCAGGCGGGGGAGAGACCCAGTACTTC. Translation gives CATSGGGETQYF.

The chain links TRBV13 to TRBJ2-1; weak D call: TRBD2 (6 bases). The germline gives CDR1 PRHDT, CDR2 FYEKMQ (reference sequence). The germline V and J ends were trimmed by 2 bases and 0 bases, with 8 bases remaining between them. The CDR3 length is 15 residues. CDR3 loop: CASSLREISYNEQFF. CDR3 DNA: TGTGCCAGCAGCTTACGGGAGATCTCCTACAATGAGCAGTTCTTC. The full variable domain, in which reference TRBV13 and TRBJ2-1 provide the parts outside the CDR3, is AAGVIQSPRHLIKEKRETATLKCYPIPRHDTVYWYQQGPGQDPQFLISFYEKMQSDKGSIPDRFSAQQFSDYHSELNMSSLELGDSALYFCASSLREISYNEQFFGPGTRLTVL.

The chain employs TRBV2 and TRBJ1-2; maybe TRBD1 (5 bases). In germline, CDR1 is SNHLY, CDR2 FYNNEI. The CDR3 contains 14 residues. Between the trimmed V and J ends, which lost 2 bases and 4 bases, there was a span of 11 bases. Here the CDR3 DNA reads TGTGCCAGCAGTGAAAAAGGGGCAGTCTATGGCTACACCTTC. Translating gives CASSEKGAVYGYTF.

The chain employs TRBV7-3 and TRBJ2-3; the D is unclear. CDR1 is SGHTA and CDR2 is FQGTGA in the germline V gene. The CDR3 has 14 residues. V dropped 3 bases and J dropped 5 bases, with 12 bases sitting between them. CDR3 DNA: TGTGCCAGCAGCTTTGGTACGCACGGAGATACGCAGTATTTT. The encoded protein is CASSFGTHGDTQYF.